This T cell receptor beta chain was documented in a study of long-term antiretroviral therapy in people with HIV. Regarding the study as a whole: The data indicate that diversity increased after ART but remained below transplant donor controls.

Germline values: CDR1 SGDLS, CDR2 YYNGEE. This CDR3 has 16 amino acids. V shed 4 bases and J 2 bases; nucleotides not matched to a gene: 9. Researchers secured at least one pre-ART and at least two post-ART PBMC samples from each donor. Each HIV participant was treated in the United States. Sequencing relied on immunoSEQ assay v3.0, run at survey level. Sequencing efforts were directed toward roughly 35,000-55,000 T-cell genomes per sample. This table comes from immunoSEQ multiplex PCR, and its TCRdb copy is limited to in-frame clones, with some not included. The data hold some 48,000 clones, with around four fifths observed a single time. Comments on this clone: What it recognizes is unknown.

Specimen: unsorted PBMCs, collected 0.8 years after starting antiretroviral therapy. The chain carries TRBV9 and TRBJ2-7; 10 nucleotides align to TRBD1. The receptor was derived from a woman aged 18-35 years with HIV. The CDR3 here is CASSLNPGQGTYEQYF. Written as DNA, the CDR3 is TGTGCCAGCAGCTTAAATCCGGGACAGGGGACCTACGAGCAGTACTTC.